Many counts were recorded for the clone carrying this TCR beta chain. The target antigen is unknown. This record belongs to a study of CD8+CD57+ T cells in acquired aplastic anemia. In the study overall: Sorted cells (CD4+ and CD8+) yielded DNA amounts that averaged approximately 2.9 ug. Sequencing produced an average of about 9.8 million reads per healthy donor for CD4+ cells. Study findings and constraints: Sharing between patients and controls was observed for twenty-nine CD8+ CDR3 sequences.

Genomic DNA constituted the template upon which TCR beta VDJ and CDR3 profiling was performed. TCRdb analysed the reads with MiXCR anew, one entry per CDR3 protein. Counted here are 190,000 or so distinct CDR3 sequences, over 60% occurring once; the ten biggest clones make up approximately 30%. The sequence came from a human donor in good health. The specimen sequenced was sorted CD4+, CD8+, or CD8+CD57+ T cells (not recorded which) from PBMCs.

The CDR3 nucleotides are TGTGCCAGCAGTGAACTTGGCGGGGTCGAGCAGTACTTC. Amino acid sequence: CASSELGGVEQYF. The chain employs TRBV6-1 and TRBJ2-7, with a possible D match to TRBD2 (6 bases). Per germline, CDR1 MNHNS and CDR2 SASEGT. The CDR3 spans 13 residues. Trimming cost V 2 bases and J 6 bases, with 11 bases left between them.